This is a list of T cell receptor beta chains from one sample in a study of blood T cell repertoires in COVID-19. Method: immunoSEQ multiplex PCR; TCRdb's copy keeps in-frame clones and lacks some. The repertoire holds 69,000 or so clones, with around 90% as singletons. The sequencing sample was made of peripheral blood. These receptors were taken from a man aged 50-60 years with acute or convalescent COVID-19. The CDR3 runs from the conserved cysteine through the conserved F or W. A D gene is named only where the DNA matches it firmly. Clone size is shown for a subset of rows, as once, few, many or a class of expanded clone.

D	length	size	V	J	DNA	CDR3
NA	13	NA	TRBV3-1/TRBV3-2	TRBJ1-2	TGTGCCAGCCGAGGTTCAGGGCACTATGGCTACACCTTC	CASRGSGHYGYTF
NA	15	NA	TRBV7-5	TRBJ2-1	TGTGTCAGAAGCTTACCGGGAGGGCCTTGGGATGAGCAGTTCTTC	CVRSLPGGPWDEQFF
TRBD2	15	NA	TRBV28	TRBJ2-7	TGTGCCAGCAGTTCTCCGGGACTAGCGCGCTACGAGCAGTACTTC	CASSSPGLARYEQYF
TRBD2	14	NA	TRBV19	TRBJ2-1	TGTGCCAGTAGTCGACTAGCGGACTACAATGAGCAGTTCTTC	CASSRLADYNEQFF
TRBD2	16	NA	TRBV27	TRBJ2-1	TGTGCCAGCAGTCCCCGGTCGACGGGGGGATACAATGAGCAGTTCTTC	CASSPRSTGGYNEQFF
NA	15	NA	TRBV5-8	TRBJ1-2	TGTGCCAGCAGCTTGGCGTGGGGGGCTAACTATGGCTACACCTTC	CASSLAWGANYGYTF
NA	15	NA	TRBV6-2/TRBV6-3	TRBJ2-1	TGTGCCAGCAGTTACCGACAGGAACCCTACAATGAGCAGTTCTTC	CASSYRQEPYNEQFF
TRBD2	14	once	TRBV6-2/TRBV6-3	TRBJ2-1	TGTGCCAGCAGTTACTACCTAGCGGAACATGAGCAGTTCTTC	CASSYYLAEHEQFF
TRBD2	15	NA	TRBV9	TRBJ2-1	TGTGCCAGCAGCGTAGTGGGACTAGCGGGAGATGAGCAGTTCTTC	CASSVVGLAGDEQFF
NA	15	NA	TRBV11-2	TRBJ2-7	TGTGCCAGCAGCTTAGATATGACTAAAACCTACGAGCAGTACTTC	CASSLDMTKTYEQYF
TRBD2	15	NA	TRBV9	TRBJ2-5	TGTGCCAGCAGCGTAGTGGCTAGCGGCCAAGAGACCCAGTACTTC	CASSVVASGQETQYF
TRBD2	17	NA	TRBV5-1	TRBJ2-5	TGCGCCAGCAGCCCCTGGACTAGCGGGAGGGCCCCTGGGACCCAGTACTTC	CASSPWTSGRAPGTQYF
NA	11	NA	TRBV6-5	TRBJ2-2	TGTGCCAGCGAGAGGACCGGGGAGCTGTTTTTT	CASERTGELFF
NA	12	NA	TRBV11-3	TRBJ2-7	TGTGCCAGCAGCTTAGTAATCGGGAATCCCTACTTC	CASSLVIGNPYF
TRBD2	14	few	TRBV10-3	TRBJ2-2	TGTGCCACCGCTAGCGGGAGAGACACCGGGGAGCTGTTTTTT	CATASGRDTGELFF
NA	13	NA	TRBV11-2	TRBJ1-3	TGTGCCAGCACCACAAGCTCTGGAAACACCATATATTTT	CASTTSSGNTIYF
NA	15	NA	TRBV20-1	TRBJ2-7	TGCAGTGCTAGTTCCTTAGGCGGAAACTTCTACGAGCAGTACTTC	CSASSLGGNFYEQYF
TRBD2	14	NA	TRBV5-8	TRBJ2-7	TGTGCCAGCAGCTTGGATGGGGGGGGGTCCGAGCAGTACTTC	CASSLDGGGSEQYF
TRBD1	19	few	TRBV18	TRBJ2-6	TGTGCCAGCTCACCACGATGGGGACAGGGGGACTCTGGGGCCAACGTCCTGACTTTC	CASSPRWGQGDSGANVLTF
NA	14	NA	TRBV5-1	TRBJ2-7	TGCGCCAGCGCCTCCGGGTCTGGATCCTACGAGCAGTACTTC	CASASGSGSYEQYF
NA	13	NA	TRBV11-3	TRBJ1-2	TGTGCCAGCAGCTTAGGAGGAGGGGATGGCTACACCTTC	CASSLGGGDGYTF
NA	13	once	TRBV18	TRBJ2-5	TGTGCCAGCTCACCGGACAGTATAGAGACCCAGTACTTC	CASSPDSIETQYF
NA	15	NA	TRBV5-6	TRBJ1-5	TGTGCCAGCAGCTTAGAGCGACGGGGCAATCAGCCCCAGCATTTT	CASSLERRGNQPQHF
NA	15	NA	TRBV7-7	TRBJ2-5	TGTGCCAGCAGCTTAGGTCGGGACTTCCAAGAGACCCAGTACTTC	CASSLGRDFQETQYF
NA	11	NA	TRBV12-3/TRBV12-4	TRBJ2-3	TGTGCCAGCAGCCTCACAGATACGCAGTATTTT	CASSLTDTQYF
NA	15	NA	TRBV15	TRBJ1-5	TGTGCCACCAGCAGAGATCGAGGCCCCAATCAGCCCCAGCATTTT	CATSRDRGPNQPQHF
TRBD1	16	NA	TRBV5-8	TRBJ1-5	TGTGCCAGCAGCTGGTGGACAGGACCTAGCAATCAGCCCCAGCATTTT	CASSWWTGPSNQPQHF
TRBD2	15	NA	TRBV9	TRBJ2-3	TGTGCCAGCAGGAGACTAGCGGGGTCCACAGATACGCAGTATTTT	CASRRLAGSTDTQYF
NA	15	NA	TRBV5-1	TRBJ1-3	TGCGCCAGCAGCTTGGCAGGGGCTGATGGAAACACCATATATTTT	CASSLAGADGNTIYF
NA	12	NA	TRBV5-4	TRBJ2-7	TGTGCCAGCAGCTTGAAGAGCTACGAGCAGTACTTC	CASSLKSYEQYF
NA	13	NA	TRBV5-1	TRBJ2-7	TGCGCCAGCAGCTTGGAAGCGGCCTACGAGCAGTACTTC	CASSLEAAYEQYF
NA	15	NA	TRBV2	TRBJ2-1	TGTGCCAGCAGTGGTTCATTTGGGAGCTACAATGAGCAGTTCTTC	CASSGSFGSYNEQFF
TRBD1	13	NA	TRBV11-2	TRBJ1-5	TGTGCCAGCAGCCCAAGTACAGGGGAGCCCCAGCATTTT	CASSPSTGEPQHF
NA	11	NA	TRBV12-3/TRBV12-4	TRBJ2-5	TGTGCCAGCAGTCGTACAAAGACCCAGTACTTC	CASSRTKTQYF
NA	17	NA	TRBV7-2	TRBJ2-1	TGTGCCAGCAGCTTATCTCCACTAAGCTACGTAGGCAATGAGCAGTTCTTC	CASSLSPLSYVGNEQFF
TRBD2	14	NA	TRBV10-2	TRBJ2-7	TGCGCCACCACAAGAGCAGGGACTAGCGGCGAGCAGTACTTC	CATTRAGTSGEQYF
NA	14	NA	TRBV2	TRBJ1-1	TGTGCCAGCAGTGCCACCTCAGAGCGGCCCGCGGCTTTCTTT	CASSATSERPAAFF
TRBD1	15	few	TRBV5-1	TRBJ1-4	TGCGCCAGCAGCTTAATAACAGGGGGCAGTGAAAAACTGTTTTTT	CASSLITGGSEKLFF
TRBD1	16	NA	TRBV4-3	TRBJ2-1	TGCGCCAGCAGCCAAGAAGTCGGACAGGGAAACAATGAGCAGTTCTTC	CASSQEVGQGNNEQFF
TRBD2	15	few	TRBV6-4	TRBJ2-1	TGTGCCAGCAGTGAAGGGACTAGCGGGGACAATGAGCAGTTCTTC	CASSEGTSGDNEQFF
TRBD2	15	few	TRBV5-5	TRBJ2-2	TGTGCCAGCAGCTCGGGACTAGCGAACACCGGGGAGCTGTTTTTT	CASSSGLANTGELFF
NA	12	NA	TRBV6-1	TRBJ1-1	TGTGCCAGCAGTGAAGCTAGTACTGAAGCTTTCTTT	CASSEASTEAFF
TRBD1	13	few	TRBV6-4	TRBJ1-2	TGTGCCAGCAGTGACGGCAGGGGGATTGGCTACACCTTC	CASSDGRGIGYTF
NA	15	NA	TRBV4-1	TRBJ1-5	TGCGCCAGCAGCGGGGGGAGGATGAGCAATCAGCCCCAGCATTTT	CASSGGRMSNQPQHF
TRBD2	17	NA	TRBV5-6	TRBJ2-1	TGTGCCAGCAGCTTGGTGACTAGCGGGAGGGGCTACAATGAGCAGTTCTTC	CASSLVTSGRGYNEQFF
NA	16	NA	TRBV11-2	TRBJ2-3	TGTGCCAGCAGCTTAGATTGGTTGATAGCGGCAGATACGCAGTATTTT	CASSLDWLIAADTQYF
TRBD1	15	NA	TRBV27	TRBJ1-1	TGTGCCAGCAGGCCCGGGACAGGGTGGAACACTGAAGCTTTCTTT	CASRPGTGWNTEAFF
NA	14	NA	TRBV5-1	TRBJ1-2	TGCGCCAGCAGCTTAGATGGCGGTAACTATGGCTACACCTTC	CASSLDGGNYGYTF
NA	15	few	TRBV18	TRBJ2-7	TGTGCCAGCTCACCAGGAGGAACAGCCTTATACGAGCAGTACTTC	CASSPGGTALYEQYF
TRBD2	15	NA	TRBV19	TRBJ2-7	TGTGCCAGCCGGTTGGCGGGAGACTATCGAAACGAGCAGTACTTC	CASRLAGDYRNEQYF
TRBD2	14	NA	TRBV10-3	TRBJ2-2	TGTGCCATCAATGCGGGAGGGGATACCGGGGAGCTGTTTTTT	CAINAGGDTGELFF
NA	16	NA	TRBV30	TRBJ2-7	TGTGCCTGGAGTGTACCTCTCGGGACTGGAAGTTACGAGCAGTACTTC	CAWSVPLGTGSYEQYF
NA	15	NA	TRBV10-3	TRBJ1-1	TGTGCCATCAGTGAGGACGGGGGGATGAACACTGAAGCTTTCTTT	CAISEDGGMNTEAFF
TRBD2	15	NA	TRBV5-1	TRBJ2-1	TGCGCCAGCTCGGGGACTAGCGGGCCCTACAATGAGCAGTTCTTC	CASSGTSGPYNEQFF
NA	13	NA	TRBV7-9	TRBJ2-1	TGTGCCAGCAGCTTCCAGGGAAACAATGAGCAGTTCTTC	CASSFQGNNEQFF